The 9 T cell receptor beta chains given below trace back to one sample, sequenced in a study of cytomegalovirus exposure and HLA in healthy donors. Primers: 60 Vbeta forward and 13 Jbeta reverse. Only in-frame clones appear in the TCRdb table, and some are missing; sequencing was by immunoSEQ multiplex PCR. The table records approximately 89,000 clones, about 85% of them present only once. The sample taken for sequencing was PBMCs. These receptors were collected from a man aged 40-49 years in good health and CMV-seropositive.

The CDR3 is CASSQKKTGTSTGELFF. CDR3 DNA: TGTGCCAGCAGCCAAAAAAAAACCGGGACTAGCACCGGGGAGCTGTTTTTT. This chain connects TRBV4-2 to TRBJ2-2; 8 nucleotides line up with TRBD2. After removal of 2 bases from V and 4 bases from J, the junction contained 9 bases not matched to a gene. CDR3 length equals 17 residues. Germline values: CDR1 LGHNA, CDR2 YNFKEQ.

This clone was counted a few times. V gene TRBV7-6 combines with J gene TRBJ1-3; TRBD1 matches at 7 bases. Germline trimming cut 5 bases from V and 1 base from J; bases unmatched to any gene: 8. Germline V lookup: CDR1 SGHVS, CDR2 FNYEAQ. This CDR3 contains 16 residues. Here the CDR3 reads CASSQGQRLSGNTIYF. The CDR3, as DNA: TGTGCCAGCAGCCAGGGACAGCGACTTTCTGGAAACACCATATATTTT.

A few counts support this clone. In nucleotides, the CDR3 is TGTGCCAGCAGTCAGGGACAGACTAACTATGGCTACACCTTC. Protein sequence: CASSQGQTNYGYTF. The chain links TRBV6-1 to TRBJ1-2; 7 bases align to TRBD1. CDR3 length: 14 residues. Germline CDR1 and CDR2: MNHNS and SASEGT. The V gene end was trimmed by 5 bases and the J gene end by 0 bases; junction bases not matched to a gene: 3.

The gene calls are TRBV11-2 and TRBJ2-1, with TRBD2 matching over 12 bases. Looked up from germline, CDR1 is SGHAT and CDR2 is FQNNGV. The CDR3 contains 17 residues. The V gene end was trimmed by 1 base and the J gene end by 10 bases; junction bases not matched to a gene: 11. CDR3 sequence reads: CASSLVGLAGGVREQFF. CDR3 in DNA: TGTGCCAGCAGCTTAGTCGGGCTAGCGGGAGGGGTGAGGGAGCAGTTCTTC.

The rearrangement links TRBV7-2 to TRBJ2-7; D is possibly TRBD1 (6 bases). The CDR3 sequence is 14 residues long. V shed 3 bases and J shed 0 bases, with 9 bases lying between them. The germline V gene has CDR1 SGHTA and CDR2 FQGNSA. Here the CDR3 reads CASSFRGDSYEQYF. For the CDR3, the DNA is TGTGCCAGCAGCTTCAGGGGAGACTCCTACGAGCAGTACTTC.

Written as DNA, the CDR3 is TGTGCCAGTAGTATAGAGGCTCAACAGCCCCAGCATTTT. Translation gives CASSIEAQQPQHF. This chain uses TRBV19 with TRBJ1-5; D gene uncertain. Trimming took off 0 bases at V and 7 bases at J, with 7 bases between the two ends. Germline V gives CDR1 LNHDA, CDR2 SQIVND (reference sequence). This CDR3 has 13 amino acids.

The rearrangement uses TRBV5-1 and TRBJ2-7; D is perhaps TRBD1 (5 bases). The CDR3 length is 12 residues. With 2 bases removed from V and 3 bases from J, the gap between germline ends came to 6 bases. The germline gives CDR1 SGHRS, CDR2 YFSETQ. CDR3 coding DNA: TGCGCCAGCAGCTTTGACAGCTACGAGCAGTACTTC. It codes for CASSFDSYEQYF. The entire variable domain, with the rest obtained from reference TRBV5-1 and TRBJ2-7, is as follows: KAGVTQTPRYLIKTRGQQVTLSCSPISGHRSVSWYQQTPGQGLQFLFEYFSETQRNKGNFPGRFSGRQFSNSRSEMNVSTLELGDSALYLCASSFDSYEQYFGPGTRLTVT.

This clone was recorded once. This chain links TRBV11-3 with TRBJ2-3; 10 nucleotides align to TRBD2. Germline V CDR1 and CDR2: SGHNT, YENEEA. Trimming at V came to 1 base and at J to 2 bases, leaving 6 bases not matched to a gene. The CDR3 runs 17 residues. CDR3 bases: TGTGCCAGCAGCTTAGGTCTACTAGCGGGGCCCACAGATACGCAGTATTTT. Its protein product is CASSLGLLAGPTDTQYF.

The genes are TRBV5-4 and TRBJ2-7; 9 nucleotides line up with TRBD1. CDR1 SGHNT and CDR2 YYREEE come from the germline V gene (reference sequence). V lost 4 bases, J lost 3 bases, and 8 bases stayed unmatched. This CDR3 is built from 15 residues. CDR3 DNA: TGTGCCAGCAGCCTAGGGACAGGGCTAAGCTACGAGCAGTACTTC. As protein: CASSLGTGLSYEQYF.